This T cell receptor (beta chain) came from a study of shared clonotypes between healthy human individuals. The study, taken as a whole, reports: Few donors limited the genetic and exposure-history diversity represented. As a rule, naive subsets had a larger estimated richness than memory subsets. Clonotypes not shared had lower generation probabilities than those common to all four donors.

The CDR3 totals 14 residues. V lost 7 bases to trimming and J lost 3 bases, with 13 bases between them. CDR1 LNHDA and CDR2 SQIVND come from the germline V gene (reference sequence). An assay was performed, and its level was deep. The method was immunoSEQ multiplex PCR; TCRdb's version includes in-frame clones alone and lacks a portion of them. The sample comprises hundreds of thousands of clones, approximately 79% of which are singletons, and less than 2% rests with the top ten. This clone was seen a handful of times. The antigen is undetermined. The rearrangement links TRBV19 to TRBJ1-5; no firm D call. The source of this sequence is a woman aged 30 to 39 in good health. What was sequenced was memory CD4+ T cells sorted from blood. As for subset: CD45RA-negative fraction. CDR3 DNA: TGTGCCAGTAACGTGGGGTTCCCCAATCAGCCCCAGCATTTT. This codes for CASNVGFPNQPQHF.